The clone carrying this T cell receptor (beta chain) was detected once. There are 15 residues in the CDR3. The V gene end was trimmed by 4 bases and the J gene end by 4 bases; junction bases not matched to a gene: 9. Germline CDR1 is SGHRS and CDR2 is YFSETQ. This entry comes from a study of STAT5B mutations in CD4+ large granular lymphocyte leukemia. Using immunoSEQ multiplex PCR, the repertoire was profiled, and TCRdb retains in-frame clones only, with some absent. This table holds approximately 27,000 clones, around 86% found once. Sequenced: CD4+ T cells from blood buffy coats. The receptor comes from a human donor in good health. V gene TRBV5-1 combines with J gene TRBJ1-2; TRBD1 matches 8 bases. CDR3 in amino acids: CASSGRGTGRYGYTF. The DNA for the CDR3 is TGCGCCAGCAGCGGCAGGGGGACAGGCCGCTATGGCTACACCTTC.